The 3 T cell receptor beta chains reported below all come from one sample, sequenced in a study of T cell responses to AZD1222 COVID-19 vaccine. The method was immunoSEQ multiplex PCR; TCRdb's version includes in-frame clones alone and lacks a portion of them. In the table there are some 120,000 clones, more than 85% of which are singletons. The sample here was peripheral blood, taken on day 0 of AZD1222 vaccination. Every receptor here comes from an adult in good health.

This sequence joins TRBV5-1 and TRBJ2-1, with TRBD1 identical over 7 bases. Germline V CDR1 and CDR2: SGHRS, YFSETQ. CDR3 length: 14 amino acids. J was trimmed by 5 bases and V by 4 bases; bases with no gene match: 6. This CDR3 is CASSGGQPNNEQFF. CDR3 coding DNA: TGCGCCAGCAGCGGGGGACAGCCTAACAATGAGCAGTTCTTC.

The CDR3 spells CASSGERANTGELFF. CDR3 DNA sequence: TGTGCCAGTAGTGGCGAGAGAGCGAACACCGGGGAGCTGTTTTTT. The chain is built from TRBV19 and TRBJ2-2; no firm D call. The CDR3 has 15 residues. Germline CDR1 reads LNHDA; CDR2 reads SQIVND (reference sequence). V was pared by 5 bases and J by 0 bases, with 10 bases between.

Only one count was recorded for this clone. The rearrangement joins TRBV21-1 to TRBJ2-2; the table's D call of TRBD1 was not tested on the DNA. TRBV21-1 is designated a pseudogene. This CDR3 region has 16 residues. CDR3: CASSAPDRGRTGELFF. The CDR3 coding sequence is TGTGCCAGCAGCGCCCCGGACAGGGGAAGGACCGGGGAGCTGTTTTTT.